A single sample is the source of the 14 T cell receptor beta chains below, sequenced in a study of T cell changes during pregnancy in multiple sclerosis. Data came from immunoSEQ multiplex PCR; TCRdb stores just in-frame clones and leaves some out. Of some 51,000 clones in the sample, roughly 94% are singletons; the top ten hold around 0.6%. Specimen: CD4+ T cells from peripheral blood mononuclear cells, collected in the second trimester of pregnancy. The source is a female donor with multiple sclerosis, enrolled in a pregnancy study.

The V gene is TRBV7-2, the J gene TRBJ1-1, with TRBD1 as a possible D gene (6 bases). V lost 5 bases to trimming and J lost 1 base, with 8 bases between them. This CDR3 comprises 13 residues. CDR1 is SGHTA, CDR2 FQGNSA, per germline. The CDR3 bases are TGTGCCAGCAGCGAGGGACAGAACACTGAAGCTTTCTTT. Translated: CASSEGQNTEAFF.

This chain connects TRBV7-9 to TRBJ2-3; 10 bases agree with TRBD1. Germline trimming cut 7 bases from V and 5 bases from J; bases unmatched to any gene: 9. The CDR3 is 15 residues long. Germline CDR1 SEHNR, CDR2 FQNEAQ (reference sequence). The CDR3 sequence is CASTSRTGGIDTQYF. CDR3 coding DNA: TGTGCCAGCACCTCCCGGACAGGGGGGATAGATACGCAGTATTTT.

The CDR3 nucleotides read TGTGCCAGCAGCCCCCAGCTAGCGGACAACACCGGGGAGCTGTTTTTT. Encoded protein: CASSPQLADNTGELFF. The chain carries TRBV7-2 and TRBJ2-2; 7 nucleotides line up with TRBD2. The CDR3 runs to 16 residues. The V segment lost 5 bases and the J segment 2 bases; nucleotides outside the gene matches: 8. Germline CDR1 is SGHTA and CDR2 is FQGNSA. Based on the CDR3 plus reference TRBV7-2 and TRBJ2-2, the full variable domain is GAGVSQSPSNKVTEKGKDVELRCDPISGHTALYWYRQSLGQGLEFLIYFQGNSAPDKSGLPSDRFSAERTGGSVSTLTIQRTQQEDSAVYLCASSPQLADNTGELFFGEGSRLTVL.

The genes are TRBV30 and TRBJ1-1, with D maybe TRBD1 (5 bases). CDR1 is GTSNPN, CDR2 SVGIG, per germline (reference sequence). V lost 3 bases to trimming and J lost 1 base, with 15 bases between them. This CDR3 contains 15 residues. Here the CDR3 reads CAWSPKGQGNTEAFF. The CDR3 DNA follows: TGTGCCTGGAGCCCTAAGGGTCAGGGGAACACTGAAGCTTTCTTT.

The V call is TRBV4-1, the J call TRBJ1-2; the D gene is possibly TRBD1 (5 bases). V lost 0 bases, J lost 1 base, and 12 bases lay in between. Germline CDR1 and CDR2: MGHRA and YSYEKL. The CDR3 loop spans 16 amino acids. The CDR3: CASSQDWTLFNYGYTF. CDR3 coding DNA: TGCGCCAGCAGCCAAGACTGGACACTTTTTAACTATGGCTACACCTTC.

This clone has only a few counts. The J gene is TRBJ1-6, the V gene TRBV2; TRBD1 might be the D (6 bases). The CDR3 has 15 amino acids. Germline values: CDR1 SNHLY, CDR2 FYNNEI. Trimming left V 6 bases short and J 7 bases short, with 16 bases between. The CDR3 DNA is TGTGCCAGCAGGATGGACAGCTTTCCGAATTCACCCCTCCACTTT. Protein product: CASRMDSFPNSPLHF.

This clone was seen only once. This sequence joins TRBV25-1 and TRBJ1-2; D is unclear. There are 13 residues in the CDR3. V was shortened by 2 bases and J by 6 bases, with 10 bases between the two germline ends. Germline-derived CDR1 and CDR2 are MGHDK and SYGVNS. The CDR3 DNA reads TGTGCCAGCAGTGAAGGTCTAACTAATGGCTACACCTTC. Translated, it gives CASSEGLTNGYTF.

The chain recombines TRBV30 with TRBJ1-2; D remains ambiguous. This CDR3 has 13 residues. V lost 5 bases and J 2 bases, leaving 12 bases between the germline ends. CDR1 and CDR2 from the germline V gene are GTSNPN and SVGIG (reference sequence). Written as DNA, the CDR3 is TGTGCCTGGGGTCACTTCAAAAACTATGGCTACACCTTC. Protein product: CAWGHFKNYGYTF.

The chain uses TRBV19 and TRBJ1-5; weak D call: TRBD1 (6 bases). V was cut by 5 bases and J by 5 bases, with 7 bases left in between. CDR3 size: 12 residues. The germline V gene encodes CDR1 LNHDA and CDR2 SQIVND (reference sequence). CDR3 loop: CASSQGYQPQHF. CDR3 nucleotide sequence: TGTGCCAGTAGTCAGGGGTATCAGCCCCAGCATTTT.

On this clone: The sample contains more than one DNA sequence encoding this CDR3. The chain employs TRBV6-5 and TRBJ1-1, with D uncertain. From germline, CDR1 is MNHEY and CDR2 SVGAGI. The CDR3 covers 11 residues. V was trimmed by 6 bases and J by 5 bases, leaving 7 bases between them. The CDR3 loop reads CASRGGTEAFF. The CDR3, as DNA: TGTGCCAGCAGAGGAGGAACTGAAGCTTTCTTT.

This chain joins TRBV25-1 and TRBJ1-2; 7 bases agree with TRBD1. The CDR3 spans 13 residues. Germline lookup yields CDR1 MGHDK and CDR2 SYGVNS. Trimming removed 5 bases from V and 2 bases from J; junction bases left unmatched: 2. In DNA form, the CDR3 reads TGTGCCAGCAGTCCGGGACAGAACTATGGCTACACCTTC. Amino acids: CASSPGQNYGYTF.

V gene TRBV19 combines with J gene TRBJ1-4; TRBD1 matches 9 bases. The germline V gene encodes CDR1 LNHDA and CDR2 SQIVND (reference sequence). The CDR3 is 15 residues long. Germline trimming cut 10 bases from V and 5 bases from J; bases unmatched to any gene: 11. Here the CDR3 reads CATRTTGQGNEKLFF. The CDR3 nucleotides read TGTGCCACCCGTACGACCGGACAGGGGAATGAAAAACTGTTTTTT. The variable domain in full, with the rest retrieved from reference TRBV19 and TRBJ1-4, is DGGITQSPKYLFRKEGQNVTLSCEQNLNHDAMYWYRQDPGQGLRLIYYSQIVNDFQKGDIAEGYSVSREKKESFPLTVTSAQKNPTAFYLCATRTTGQGNEKLFFGSGTQLSVL.

The chain uses TRBV10-2 and TRBJ1-1; 8 bases line up with TRBD1. The CDR3 consists of 14 residues. The junction had 3 bases not matched to a gene; V was cut back by 6 bases and J by 0 bases. Germline V gene data show CDR1 as WSHSY and CDR2 as SAAADI. CDR3 in DNA: TGCGCCAGCAGCGGACAGGGTTTGAACACTGAAGCTTTCTTT. Amino acids: CASSGQGLNTEAFF.

This chain uses TRBV27 with TRBJ2-3; possibly TRBD1 for D (5 bases). Germline CDR1 is MNHEY and CDR2 is SMNVEV (reference sequence). Trimming took off 3 bases at V and 3 bases at J, with 7 bases between the two ends. This CDR3 is built from 13 residues. CDR3: CASSFRGTDTQYF. The CDR3 DNA is TGTGCCAGCAGTTTTAGGGGAACAGATACGCAGTATTTT.